This T cell receptor (beta chain) was recovered during a study of blood T cell repertoires in COVID-19. Recruits, aged roughly 18 to 95 years, lived in 20 to 30 US areas. Original analysis: Reference gene primer amplification gave nucleated cell count estimates. The assay was immunoSEQ multiplex PCR, and TCRdb's table has in-frame clones only and misses some. That table is the source of V, J and clone size, and D and trimming were worked out from the DNA. The sample has fewer than 250,000 clones; around 76% are singletons. V was clipped by 5 bases and J by 9 bases, with 26 bases between them. Germline CDR1 reads MDHEN; CDR2 reads SYDVKM. The CDR3 loop spans 17 amino acids.

The chain has TRBV28 and TRBJ2-1; the D gene is possibly TRBD2 (5 bases). The receptor was derived from a woman aged 45-65 years with acute COVID-19. The sample comprised PBMCs or T cells enriched from blood (not recorded which). Here the CDR3 DNA reads TGTGCCAGCAGTCGCATCGACTTGCCGAACGAGGGCATTGAGCAGTTCTTC. Translation gives CASSRIDLPNEGIEQFF.